The following is a T cell receptor beta chain sequence with its context. No antigen is known for it. TCRdb analysed the reads with MiXCR anew, one entry per CDR3 protein. The table records nearly 450,000 distinct CDR3 sequences, about a third of them present only once. This sample is part of a study of T cell repertoires in cytomegalovirus infection. Study overall: Public signatures in TCR beta pointed to CMV infection and matching HLA type. Study-wide results and caveats: Dominant in the ex vivo response were TCR beta clonotypes restricted by HLA-C and specific for CMV. CMV carriers with the relevant HLA were identified by cumulative public TCR beta family frequency.

V lost 8 bases, J lost 3 bases, and 20 bases lay in between. The CDR3 covers 15 residues. V gene TRBV5-3 combines with J gene TRBJ1-1; weak D call: TRBD1 (5 bases). TRBV5-3 is sorted into the ORF group, with uncertain function. This clonotype originated in a human donor in good health (CMV status not recorded). Some clones in this sample may be carry-over from other donors' samples. Sequences were obtained from PBMCs. For the CDR3, the DNA is TGTGCCAGCTCTCCCGGGGCAGTGCCGGACACTGAAGCTTTCTTT. It specifies CASSPGAVPDTEAFF.